This entry features one TCR beta chain sequence. Its antigen is unknown. Libraries were prepared by immunoSEQ multiplex PCR; TCRdb keeps only in-frame clonotypes and omits some of them. The data show around 80,000 clones, with 70% to 90% seen just once and over 0.75% held by the top ten. Individuals having autoimmune disease history or systemic immunosuppression were not enrolled. The sample belongs to a study of OX40 agonist ivuxolimab in advanced cancers. Study-level background: Every 2 weeks, ivuxolimab was infused into the patients intravenously at between 0.01 and 10 mg/kg. Every patient in dose escalation had hepatocellular carcinoma, melanoma, renal cell or head and neck cancer. Study conclusions and caveats: Clonal expansion was seen in CD4+ and CD8+ blood T cells by week 6 at 0.1 to 3.0 mg/kg.

The V gene's germline CDR1 is SQVTM and CDR2 ANQGSEA. The CDR3 is 16 residues long. V was clipped by 6 bases and J by 6 bases; unmatched bases: 11. Material: CD4+ or CD8+ T cells sorted from blood, obtained in a trial of the OX40 agonist ivuxolimab. The TCR was taken from an adult with an advanced solid tumor such as melanoma, head and neck, liver or kidney cancer. The chain uses TRBV29-1 and TRBJ2-7, with 16 bases identical to TRBD2. CDR3 nucleotides: TGCAGCGTCGCGGGGACTAGCGGGGGGGCTTGGGGCGAGCAGTACTTC. Translating gives CSVAGTSGGAWGEQYF.